This T cell receptor beta chain was obtained from a study of shared clonotypes between healthy human individuals (TCRdb year 2020). Turning to the overall study: The cohort included a few men and a couple of women between 18 and 49 years of age. To increase sequencing depth and limit assay-specific biases, different laboratories used diverse techniques to prepare libraries and sequence TCR repertoires. To estimate repertoire size and how much clonotype sharing occurs between individuals, the study deeply sequenced the blood TCR repertoires of about five healthy adults. For each donor, CD4 naive and CD4 memory were each given three plates, CD8 naive was given two plates, and CD8 memory was given one plate. Leukapheresis yielded between about 0.94 and 8.9 billion PBMCs per donor.

Using the deep immunoSEQ assay, TCR CDR3 regions were amplified from genomic DNA by multiplex PCR. Extracted genomic DNA from each cell subset was distributed evenly across all wells of several immunoSEQ 96-well plates, and each plate was treated as a replicate. For sorted subsets, about 200 ng genomic DNA, equal to 30,000 to 35,000 T cell genomes, was loaded into each replicate PCR. Purified libraries were quantified with a Qubit 3.0 fluorometer, sized on a Bioanalyzer 2100, and re-quantified with the KAPA Library Quantification kit. Every immunoSEQ 96-well plate was sequenced on a dedicated single-read 150-cycle Illumina NextSeq 550 flow cell. The authors processed their data as follows. Because only junctional sequences without quality scores were contained in the immunoSEQ output, filtering matching that applied to full-length reads could not be performed. To assign V/J genes and CDR3, sequences were annotated against IMGT germline references using PyIR, a Python wrapper for IgBLAST v1.9. Reads with weak V/J assignments (E-value above 1e-6), missing CDR3, stop codons, out-of-frame junctions, or ambiguous translated residues were removed. V3J clonotypes were defined by identical inferred V gene, J gene, and CDR3 amino acid sequence. To compute the percentage overlap between repertoires, the number of shared unique clonotypes was divided by the size of the smaller repertoire. Three approaches were used to assess repertoire richness: RTK rarefaction, the Chao1 estimator, and Recon v2.1 estimates of unobserved clonotypes. Generation probabilities for all TCRbeta clonotypes obtained by the gDNA method from a few donors were computed using OLGA. TCRdb obtained this table from immuneACCESS and retained in-frame rearrangements with V and J assigned. These tables miss some clones; where compared with another copy, unresolved V genes account for less than half of the shortfall, and the remainder is unexplained. V and J calls and clone size are those listed in that table; D and trimming were worked out from the DNA. The sample table holds about 870,000 clones, of which around 92% were seen once. The ten largest clones add up to about 24% of the sample.

V was cut back by 0 bases and J by 6 bases, leaving a gap of 6 bases between them. The germline V gene supplies CDR1 MNHEY and CDR2 SVGAGI. The CDR3 measures 12 amino acids from cysteine to phenylalanine. The read is trimmed to its CDR3 DNA, 36 bases read in frame from base 1. In regard to this clone: Its target antigen remains unknown. Base qualities were left out, and no much larger clone turns up one base away. Other DNA sequences of this sample code for an identical CDR3.

CD8 naive samples consisted of CD45RO-negative cells that were positively selected for CCR7, yielding a CD45RA+CCR7+ population without TemRA cells. Healthy HIV-negative adults with no recently reported acute infections or vaccinations were included as donors. Every donor was a Caucasian adult residing in Nashville, Tennessee, USA. After blood collection by leukapheresis, PBMCs were isolated using Ficoll-Histopaque density gradient centrifugation and then cryopreserved in the vapor phase of liquid nitrogen. Analytical flow cytometry was used to check the purity and quantity of each magnetically sorted T cell population. Genomic DNA was isolated from every sorted fraction and measured by UV absorbance on a Nanodrop 2000c. Here is what the overall study found, with its caveats: Sampling was restricted to blood, and TCR repertoires in tissues likely differ from the TCR repertoires found in blood. Compared with non-shared clonotypes, the clonotypes found in all four sorted-subset donors had higher generation probabilities. Because the study included a small number of donors, the genetic and exposure-history diversity represented was limited. Pairwise subsampling indicated that sequencing depth was expected to affect the degree of clonotype sharing among donors. Larger estimated clonotype richness was generally found for naive subsets than for memory subsets. Rarefaction of sorted-subset datasets indicated incomplete sequencing despite the large sequencing depth. When four donors were compared, the shared fraction of clonotypes was around 4.6% for naive CD4, less than 4% for naive CD8, 2% to 2.5% for memory CD4, and 0.3% to 0.5% for memory CD8.

The sequence was collected from a man aged 30 to 39 in good health. This chain joins TRBV6-5 to TRBJ2-7; the D gene cannot be resolved reliably. Sequenced input: naive CD8+ T cells sorted from blood. The cell subset or site tag for this specimen amounts to: CD45RA+CCR7+. The DNA reads as follows: TGTGCCAGCAGTTACTCTGGCAGCGAGCAGTACTTC. Its protein product is CASSYSGSEQYF.